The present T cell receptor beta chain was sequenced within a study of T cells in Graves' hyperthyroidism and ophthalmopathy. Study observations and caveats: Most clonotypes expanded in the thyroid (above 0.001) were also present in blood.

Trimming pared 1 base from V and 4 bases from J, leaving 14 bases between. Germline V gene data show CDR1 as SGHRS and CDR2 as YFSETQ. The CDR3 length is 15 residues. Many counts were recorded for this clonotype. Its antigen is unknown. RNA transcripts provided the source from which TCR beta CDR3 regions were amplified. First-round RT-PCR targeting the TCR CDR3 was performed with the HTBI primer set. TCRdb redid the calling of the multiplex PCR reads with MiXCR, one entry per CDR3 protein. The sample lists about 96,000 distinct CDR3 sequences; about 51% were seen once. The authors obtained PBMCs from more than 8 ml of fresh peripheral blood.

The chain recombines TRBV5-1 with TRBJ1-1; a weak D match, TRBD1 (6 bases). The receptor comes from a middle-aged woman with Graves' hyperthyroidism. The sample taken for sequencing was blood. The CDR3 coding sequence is TGCGCCAGCAGCTTGATTTGGGGGGCGGCCACTGAAGCTTTCTTT. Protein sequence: CASSLIWGAATEAFF.